The 24 T cell receptor beta chains below all came from one sample that was sequenced in a study of CD8 T cells in Susac syndrome (dated by TCRdb to the late 2010s). Receptor libraries were prepared by the immunoSEQ multiplex PCR assay. RNA was extracted using the RNeasy kit, and roughly 0.45 to 1 microgram was reverse transcribed with random hexamers. The public reads were reanalyzed by TCRdb: fastp trimming at Q25, MiXCR alignment, in-frame beta chains only. Entries that share a CDR3 protein sequence are merged under the most common genes and DNA. The sample data list some 140,000 distinct CDR3 sequences, and over 80% of these were observed just once. Around 0.51% of the sample belongs to the ten largest clones. The sample was CD8+ T cells from PBMCs. These TCRs come from a human donor with multiple sclerosis.

This clonotype was observed a handful of times. The chain links TRBV11-2 to TRBJ2-7; D is unresolved. The CDR3 is made up of 12 amino acids. CDR1 is SGHAT, CDR2 FQNNGV, per germline. The germline V and J ends were trimmed by 2 bases and 4 bases, with 6 bases remaining between them. The CDR3 DNA sequence: TGTGCCAGCAGCTTACAGGTATACGAGCAGTACTTC. Its translation is CASSLQVYEQYF.

The V call is TRBV28, the J call TRBJ1-5; 10 positions match TRBD1. Germline trimming cut 2 bases from V and 9 bases from J; bases unmatched to any gene: 4. The CDR3 extends over 14 amino acids. The germline gives CDR1 MDHEN, CDR2 SYDVKM. The CDR3 DNA reads as TGTGCCAGCAGTTTAGGACAGGGGGGATGGCCCCAGCATTTT. Its translation is CASSLGQGGWPQHF.

The sample holds one count of this clonotype. The CDR3 sequence is CASSLGTGSVREQYF. The CDR3 bases are TGTGCCAGCAGCTTGGGGACAGGGAGTGTAAGGGAGCAGTACTTC. The chain combines TRBV13 with TRBJ2-7; 9 bases align to TRBD1. Germline CDR1 is PRHDT and CDR2 is FYEKMQ (reference sequence). There are 15 residues in the CDR3. The V gene end was trimmed by 3 bases and the J gene end by 7 bases; junction bases not matched to a gene: 10.

The rearrangement joins TRBV24-1 to TRBJ2-1; D possibly corresponds to TRBD1 (6 bases). Germline CDR1 and CDR2: KGHDR and SFDVKD. The V gene lost 3 bases and the J gene lost 2 bases, with 13 bases spanning the gap. The CDR3 covers 16 residues. CDR3 residues: CATSDRDNPPYNEQFF. The CDR3 DNA reads as TGTGCCACCAGTGATAGGGACAACCCTCCCTACAATGAGCAGTTCTTC.

CDR3 bases: TGCGCCAGCAGCCAAGTGCCTTGGTACCAAGAGACCCAGTACTTC. Protein sequence: CASSQVPWYQETQYF. This chain joins TRBV4-1 and TRBJ2-5, with D unresolved. Trimming took off 1 base at V and 0 bases at J, with 9 bases between the two ends. Germline CDR1 is MGHRA and CDR2 is YSYEKL. The CDR3 has 15 amino acids.

The rearrangement links TRBV5-1 to TRBJ2-5; 7 nucleotides agree with TRBD1. The CDR3 consists of 13 residues. V shed 7 bases and J 2 bases; nucleotides not matched to a gene: 5. Germline CDR1 reads SGHRS; CDR2 reads YFSETQ. This chain's CDR3 is CASRDSIQETQYF. For the CDR3, the DNA is TGCGCCAGCCGGGACAGTATACAAGAGACCCAGTACTTC.

V is TRBV7-8 and J is TRBJ1-5, with D tentatively TRBD1 (5 bases). Trimming removed 2 bases from V and 2 bases from J, with 13 bases in between. The CDR3 has 16 residues. Germline values: CDR1 SGHVS, CDR2 FQNEAQ. CDR3 sequence reads: CASSLIQGEGNQPQHF. The CDR3, as DNA: TGTGCCAGCAGCTTAATCCAGGGCGAGGGCAATCAGCCCCAGCATTTT.

The chain links TRBV19 to TRBJ2-1; 7 positions match TRBD1. Germline assignment: CDR1 LNHDA and CDR2 SQIVND (reference sequence). The V segment lost 5 bases and the J segment 7 bases; nucleotides outside the gene matches: 14. The length of the CDR3 is 16 residues. The CDR3 sequence is CASSASNQGVGNEQFF. DNA for the CDR3: TGTGCCAGTAGTGCATCGAATCAGGGGGTGGGGAATGAGCAGTTCTTC. Supplemented by reference TRBV19 and TRBJ2-1, the full variable domain reads DGGITQSPKYLFRKEGQNVTLSCEQNLNHDAMYWYRQDPGQGLRLIYYSQIVNDFQKGDIAEGYSVSREKKESFPLTVTSAQKNPTAFYLCASSASNQGVGNEQFFGPGTRLTVL.

A few counts support this clonotype. CDR3 sequence reads: CASSHGRSTEAFF. The DNA of the CDR3 is TGTGCCAGCAGCCACGGCAGGAGCACTGAAGCTTTCTTT. This chain links TRBV14 with TRBJ1-1; D gene unclear. The CDR3 is made up of 13 amino acids. Trimming removed 3 bases from V and 4 bases from J, with 9 bases in between. Germline loops: CDR1 SGHDN, CDR2 FVKESK. Using reference TRBV14 and TRBJ1-1 for the parts outside the CDR3, the full variable domain is EAGVTQFPSHSVIEKGQTVTLRCDPISGHDNLYWYRRVMGKEIKFLLHFVKESKQDESGMPNNRFLAERTGGTYSTLKVQPAELEDSGVYFCASSHGRSTEAFFGQGTRLTVV.

The chain employs TRBV7-9 and TRBJ2-1; 14 bases align to TRBD2. CDR3 length: 17 amino acids. After removal of 3 bases from V and 4 bases from J, the junction contained 5 bases not matched to a gene. The germline gives CDR1 SEHNR, CDR2 FQNEAQ (reference sequence). This chain's CDR3 is CASSFPGTSGGYNEQFF. CDR3 nucleotide sequence: TGTGCCAGCAGCTTTCCCGGGACTAGCGGGGGTTACAATGAGCAGTTCTTC.

This chain joins TRBV28 and TRBJ2-3; a weak D match, TRBD2 (5 bases). V was pared by 2 bases and J by 0 bases, with 24 bases between. CDR3 length: 20 residues. Germline CDR1 and CDR2: MDHEN and SYDVKM. CDR3 loop: CASSLISPIVSDTSTDTQYF. The CDR3 nucleotides read TGTGCCAGCAGTTTAATCTCCCCCATCGTTAGCGATACTAGCACAGATACGCAGTATTTT.

The CDR3 sequence: CASSRTHFTYEQYF. DNA of the CDR3: TGTGCCAGCAGTCGGACACATTTTACCTACGAGCAGTACTTC. V usage is TRBV28 and J usage is TRBJ2-7; weak D call: TRBD1 (5 bases). Between the trimmed V and J ends, which lost 5 bases and 2 bases, there was a span of 13 bases. The CDR3 loop spans 14 amino acids. The V gene's germline CDR1 is MDHEN and CDR2 SYDVKM.

This rearrangement joins TRBV30 to TRBJ2-7; possibly TRBD1 or TRBD2 for D (5 bases each). Germline values: CDR1 GTSNPN, CDR2 SVGIG (reference sequence). V lost 8 bases, J lost 0 bases, and 11 bases lay in between. This CDR3 comprises 12 residues. The DNA of the CDR3 is TGTGCCCAGTCGGGGCCCTCCTACGAGCAGTACTTC. Translation gives CAQSGPSYEQYF. Together with reference TRBV30 and TRBJ2-7, the CDR3 gives the full variable domain: SQTIHQWPATLVQPVGSPLSLECTVEGTSNPNLYWYRQAAGRGLQLLFYSVGIGQISSEVPQNLSASRPQDRQFILSSKKLLLSDSGFYLCAQSGPSYEQYFGPGTRLTVT.

Comment on this clonotype: No conserved phenylalanine or tryptophan ends this CDR3, so it is likely a read error. The chain has TRBV7-8 and TRBJ2-1, with 7 bases that match TRBD1. The germline gives CDR1 SGHVS, CDR2 FQNEAQ. The length of the CDR3 is 14 residues. V was clipped by 2 bases and J by 8 bases; unmatched bases: 6. The CDR3 region has the DNA TGTGCCAGCAGCTTAAGGGGGCAGTCCGATGAGCAGTTCCTC. This translates into CASSLRGQSDEQFL.

The V gene is TRBV5-5, the J gene TRBJ1-1, with D perhaps TRBD1 (6 bases). The length of the CDR3 is 15 residues. The germline CDR1 and CDR2 sequences are SGHKS and YYEKEE (reference sequence). Deletions cut 5 bases from V and 5 bases from J, with 19 bases between. The CDR3 sequence is CASRPYPGAGTEAFF. The DNA for the CDR3 is TGTGCCAGCAGACCGTACCCGGGGGCCGGGACTGAAGCTTTCTTT.

The rearrangement uses TRBV20-1 and TRBJ1-1; a weak D match, TRBD1 (5 bases). Trimming cost V 5 bases and J 0 bases, with 16 bases left between them. Germline assignment: CDR1 DFQATT and CDR2 SNEGSKA (reference sequence). This CDR3 comprises 15 residues. The CDR3 loop is CSAPPGDLLNTEAFF. For the CDR3, the DNA is TGCAGTGCTCCCCCGGGGGATCTATTGAACACTGAAGCTTTCTTT.

The V and J genes are TRBV7-8 and TRBJ2-3; D ambiguous. V lost 1 base and J lost 9, with 17 bases in between. Per the germline V gene, CDR1 is SGHVS and CDR2 is FQNEAQ. The CDR3 covers 15 residues. Written as DNA, the CDR3 is TGTGCCAGCAGCTTAGGGGTCACTTCACAAGGGACGCAGTATTTT. Protein product: CASSLGVTSQGTQYF.

The chain couples TRBV29-1 to TRBJ2-7; 7 bases agree with TRBD1. The CDR3 is 13 residues long. CDR1 is SQVTM and CDR2 is ANQGSEA in the germline V gene. V was pared by 5 bases and J by 7 bases, with 11 bases of the junction left unmatched. The CDR3 DNA reads TGCAGCGTTACGGACAGGTTAGGGGGAGAGCAGTACTTC. Amino acid sequence: CSVTDRLGGEQYF.

This clonotype occurred once. The chain is built from TRBV7-6 and TRBJ2-2; D not certain. From germline, CDR1 is SGHVS and CDR2 FNYEAQ. Between the trimmed V and J ends, which lost 3 bases and 5 bases, there was a span of 19 bases. CDR3 size: 17 residues. The CDR3 DNA follows: TGTGCCAGCAGCTTCATCCCAGCCCGGGCGGTGACCGGGGAGCTGTTTTTT. It encodes CASSFIPARAVTGELFF.

The gene calls are TRBV29-1 and TRBJ1-2; a possible D gene is TRBD1 (5 bases). Trimming took 6 bases from V and 6 from J, leaving 17 bases between them. This CDR3 comprises 13 residues. Germline V gene sequence: CDR1 SQVTM, CDR2 ANQGSEA. Here the CDR3 DNA reads TGCAGCGTCCTAGGTGGGGCTGCCGATGGCTACACCTTC. The encoded protein is CSVLGGAADGYTF.

The chain is built from TRBV6-1 and TRBJ1-5; D ambiguous. V shed 7 bases and J shed 5 bases, with 9 bases lying between them. Germline CDR1 and CDR2: MNHNS and SASEGT. The CDR3 has 12 amino acids. As DNA, the CDR3 is TGTGCCAGCAATGGGCCTGATCAGCCCCAGCATTTT. Amino acids: CASNGPDQPQHF.

The chain links TRBV4-3 to TRBJ2-1; D is possibly TRBD2 (7 bases). Germline V CDR1 and CDR2: LGHNA, YSLEER. V dropped 5 bases and J dropped 9 bases, with 17 bases sitting between them. This CDR3 is built from 14 residues. The CDR3 coding sequence is TGCGCCAGCAGCTACACGGGGGGCCAGATTGAGCAGTTCTTC. The encoded protein is CASSYTGGQIEQFF.

This chain links TRBV3-1 with TRBJ1-5, with D possibly TRBD1 on 6 matching bases. Looked up from germline, CDR1 is LGHDT and CDR2 is YNNKEL (reference sequence). V was pared by 4 bases and J by 3 bases, with 10 bases between. The CDR3 totals 14 residues. The CDR3 sequence is CASSLEGDNQPQHF. The DNA of the CDR3 is TGTGCCAGCAGCCTAGAGGGGGACAATCAGCCCCAGCATTTT.

The gene calls are TRBV7-9 and TRBJ2-5; either TRBD1 or TRBD2 may fit D (6 bases each). Per the germline V gene, CDR1 is SEHNR and CDR2 is FQNEAQ (reference sequence). With 5 bases removed from V and 4 bases from J, the gap between germline ends came to 23 bases. This CDR3 spans 17 amino acids. This CDR3 is CASSPPGVGGLRETQYF. DNA for the CDR3: TGTGCCAGCAGCCCGCCAGGGGTCGGGGGCCTCCGAGAGACCCAGTACTTC.